The sequence of this T cell receptor beta chain was determined in a study of shared clonotypes between healthy human individuals. V was pared by 3 bases and J by 2 bases, with 17 bases between. This CDR3 region has 16 residues. CDR1 and CDR2 from the germline V gene are KGHSH and LQKENI. Each sample came from a Caucasian adult donor living in Nashville, Tennessee. Some clones are missing from TCRdb's copy, which holds only in-frame ones; the method was immunoSEQ multiplex PCR. The data hold roughly 1,000,000 clones, with around 78% observed a single time. What was sequenced was memory CD4+ T cells from PBMCs. Subset in this sample: CD45RA-negative fraction. The TCR originated in a man aged 18 to 29 in good health. Some clones in this sample may be carry-over from other donors' samples. The chain couples TRBV18 to TRBJ2-7, with D unresolved. CDR3 sequence reads: CASSPTSINSAYEQYF. Written as DNA, the CDR3 is TGTGCCAGCTCACCTACATCGATAAACAGCGCCTACGAGCAGTACTTC. Filled out from reference TRBV18 and TRBJ2-7, the complete variable domain reads NAGVMQNPRHLVRRRGQEARLRCSPMKGHSHVYWYRQLPEEGLKFMVYLQKENIIDESGMPKERFSAEFPKEGPSILRIQQVVRGDSAAYFCASSPTSINSAYEQYFGPGTRLTVT.